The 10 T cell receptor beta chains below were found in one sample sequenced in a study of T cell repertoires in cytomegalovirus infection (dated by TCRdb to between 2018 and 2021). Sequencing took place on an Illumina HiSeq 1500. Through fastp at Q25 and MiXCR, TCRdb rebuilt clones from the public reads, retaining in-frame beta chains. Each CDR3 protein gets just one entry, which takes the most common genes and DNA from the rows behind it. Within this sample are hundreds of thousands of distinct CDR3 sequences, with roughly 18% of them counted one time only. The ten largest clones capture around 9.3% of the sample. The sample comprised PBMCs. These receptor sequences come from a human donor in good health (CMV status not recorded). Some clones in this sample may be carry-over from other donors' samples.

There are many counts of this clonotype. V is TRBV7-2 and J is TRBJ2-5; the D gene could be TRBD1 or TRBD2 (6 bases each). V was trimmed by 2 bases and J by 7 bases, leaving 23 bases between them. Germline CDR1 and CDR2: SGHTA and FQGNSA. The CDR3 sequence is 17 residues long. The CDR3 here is CASSLLGFGGRGVTQYF. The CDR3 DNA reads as TGTGCCAGCAGCTTACTAGGTTTTGGGGGGCGCGGGGTGACCCAGTACTTC.

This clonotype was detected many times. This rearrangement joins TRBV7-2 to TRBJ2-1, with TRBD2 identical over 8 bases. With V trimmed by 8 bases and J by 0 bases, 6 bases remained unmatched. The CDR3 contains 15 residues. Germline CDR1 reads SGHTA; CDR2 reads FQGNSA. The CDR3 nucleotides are TGTGCCAGCCGATTAGCGGGGAGCTCCTACAATGAGCAGTTCTTC. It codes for CASRLAGSSYNEQFF.

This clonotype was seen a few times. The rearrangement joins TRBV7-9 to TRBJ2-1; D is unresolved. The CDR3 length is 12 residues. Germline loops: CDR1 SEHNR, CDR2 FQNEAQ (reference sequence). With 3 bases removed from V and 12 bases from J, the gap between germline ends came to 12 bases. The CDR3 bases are TGTGCCAGCAGCTTGGGCCCAGAAGGGCAGTTCTTC. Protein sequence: CASSLGPEGQFF. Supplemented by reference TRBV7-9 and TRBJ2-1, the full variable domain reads DTGVSQNPRHKITKRGQNVTFRCDPISEHNRLYWYRQTLGQGPEFLTYFQNEAQLEKSRLLSDRFSAERPKGSFSTLEIQRTEQGDSAMYLCASSLGPEGQFFGPGTRLTVL.

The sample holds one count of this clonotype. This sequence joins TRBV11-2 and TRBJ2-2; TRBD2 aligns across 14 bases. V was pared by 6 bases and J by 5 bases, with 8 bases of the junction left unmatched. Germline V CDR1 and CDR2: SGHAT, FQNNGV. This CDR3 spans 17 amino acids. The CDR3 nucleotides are TGTGCCAGCAGGGGGACTAGCGGGAGTCGGAGGACCGGGGAGCTGTTTTTT. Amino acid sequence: CASRGTSGSRRTGELFF.

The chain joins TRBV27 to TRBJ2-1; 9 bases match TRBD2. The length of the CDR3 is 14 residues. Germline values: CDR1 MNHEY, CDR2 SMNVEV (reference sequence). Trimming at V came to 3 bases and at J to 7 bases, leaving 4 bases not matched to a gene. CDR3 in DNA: TGTGCCAGCAGTTTGTCTAGCGGGACGAATGAGCAGTTCTTC. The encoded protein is CASSLSSGTNEQFF.

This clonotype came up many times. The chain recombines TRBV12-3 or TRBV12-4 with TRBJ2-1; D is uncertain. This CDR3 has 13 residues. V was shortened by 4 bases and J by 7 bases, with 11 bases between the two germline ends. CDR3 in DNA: TGTGCCAGCAGTTCCCGACGCTGGAATGAGCAGTTCTTC. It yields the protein CASSSRRWNEQFF.

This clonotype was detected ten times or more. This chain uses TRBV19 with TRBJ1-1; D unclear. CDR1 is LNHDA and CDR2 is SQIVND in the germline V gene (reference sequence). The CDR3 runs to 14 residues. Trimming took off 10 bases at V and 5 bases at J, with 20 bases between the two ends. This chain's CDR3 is CATATVSAETEAFF. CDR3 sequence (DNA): TGTGCCACTGCCACGGTCTCAGCGGAGACTGAAGCTTTCTTT.

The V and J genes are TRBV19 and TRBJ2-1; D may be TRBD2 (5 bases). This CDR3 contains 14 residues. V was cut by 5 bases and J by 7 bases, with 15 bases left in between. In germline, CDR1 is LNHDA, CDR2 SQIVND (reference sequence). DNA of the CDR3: TGTGCCAGTAGTTCCCCAGCGGAGAGGAATGAGCAGTTCTTC. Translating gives CASSSPAERNEQFF.

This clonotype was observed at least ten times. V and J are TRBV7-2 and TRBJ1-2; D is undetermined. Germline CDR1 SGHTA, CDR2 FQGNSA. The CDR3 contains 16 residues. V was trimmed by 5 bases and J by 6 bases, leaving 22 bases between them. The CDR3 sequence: CASSVNTGGQANGYTF. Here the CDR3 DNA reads TGTGCCAGCAGCGTCAACACGGGTGGGCAGGCTAATGGCTACACCTTC.

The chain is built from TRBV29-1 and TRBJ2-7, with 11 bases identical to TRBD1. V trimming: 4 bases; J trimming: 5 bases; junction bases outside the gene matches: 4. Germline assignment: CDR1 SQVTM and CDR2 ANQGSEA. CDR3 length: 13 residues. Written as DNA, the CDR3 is TGCAGCGTTGCACGGACAGGGGGCGACGAGCAGTACTTC. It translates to CSVARTGGDEQYF.